A selection of T cell receptor beta chains follows, all from one sample in a study of blood T cell repertoires in COVID-19. Generated by immunoSEQ multiplex PCR, the TCRdb table keeps only in-frame clones and is missing some. The table includes about 170,000 clones, 65% to 85% detected once. The specimen was PBMCs or T cells enriched from blood (not recorded which). The receptors originated from a woman aged 45-65 years in a cohort exposed to, infected with or recovered from COVID-19 (not recorded which). Each CDR3 is given with its conserved first and last residue. The order of the fields is D gene, clone size, J gene, V gene, CDR3 protein, CDR3 DNA. A D gene is named only where the DNA matches it firmly. Only part of the rows carry a size: once, few, many, or a class if the clone is expanded.

- - TRBJ1-2 TRBV20-1 CSASGFQPGSNGYTF TGCAGTGCTAGTGGATTCCAACCAGGGTCTAATGGCTACACCTTC
TRBD2 once TRBJ2-1 TRBV9 CASSVGGSGGAEFF TGTGCCAGCAGCGTAGGAGGTAGCGGGGGAGCCGAGTTCTTC
- - TRBJ2-3 TRBV29-1 CSVETAGLPDTQYF TGCAGCGTTGAGACAGCGGGTCTCCCAGATACGCAGTATTTT
- - TRBJ1-2 TRBV13 CASSFFRGNYGYTF TGTGCCAGCAGTTTCTTCCGGGGGAACTATGGCTACACCTTC
TRBD2 - TRBJ2-1 TRBV19 CASSSSGSPLRLANEQFF TGTGCCAGTAGTTCTAGCGGGAGCCCCCTACGGCTAGCCAATGAGCAGTTCTTC
TRBD1 few TRBJ2-3 TRBV7-3 CASSLWGTGGRDTQYF TGTGCCAGCAGCTTATGGGGGACAGGGGGTAGGGATACGCAGTATTTT
TRBD1 - TRBJ1-3 TRBV5-5 CASSGTVSGNTIYF TGTGCCAGCAGCGGGACAGTCTCTGGAAACACCATATATTTT
TRBD1 - TRBJ1-1 TRBV28 CASSSTGTGDRRTEAFF TGTGCCAGCAGTTCTACCGGGACAGGGGATCGGCGGACTGAAGCTTTCTTT
TRBD1 - TRBJ2-4 TRBV29-1 CSVEDRGRRSNIQYF TGCAGCGTCGAGGACAGGGGGCGCAGATCGAACATTCAGTACTTC
TRBD1 - TRBJ2-7 TRBV12-3/TRBV12-4 CASQGQGTYEQYF TGTGCCAGCCAGGGACAGGGGACCTACGAGCAGTACTTC
- - TRBJ1-2 TRBV30 CAWKNLANYGYTF TGTGCCTGGAAGAACCTAGCTAACTATGGCTACACCTTC
- once TRBJ2-3 TRBV15 CATSRDGGVRDTQYF TGTGCCACCAGCAGAGATGGAGGGGTCAGGGATACGCAGTATTTT
- - TRBJ1-2 TRBV3-1/TRBV3-2 CASRDDSSSYGYTF TGTGCCAGCAGAGACGACAGCAGTAGCTATGGCTACACCTTC
- - TRBJ1-2 TRBV7-2 CASSPDNYGYTF TGTGCCAGCAGCCCAGATAACTATGGCTACACCTTC
TRBD2 - TRBJ2-1 TRBV20-1 CSATSGGALFF TGCAGTGCGACCAGCGGGGGGGCCCTGTTCTTC
- - TRBJ1-1 TRBV18 CASSPRAVLGTEAFF TGTGCCAGCTCACCACGAGCGGTCCTAGGCACTGAAGCTTTCTTT
- - TRBJ2-1 TRBV7-2 CASSSVIGSGYEQFF TGTGCCAGCAGCTCCGTTATCGGGAGTGGGTATGAGCAGTTCTTC
- - TRBJ2-7 TRBV7-9 CASSLTDEQYF TGTGCCAGCAGCTTAACGGACGAGCAGTACTTC
- - TRBJ2-5 TRBV30 CAAVAVGARGLRTSLQETQYF TGTGCCGCCGTAGCGGTCGGGGCGAGGGGGCTAAGGACTAGCCTCCAAGAGACCCAGTACTTC
- - TRBJ2-3 TRBV30 CAWSPSRLFFRVSTDTQYF TGTGCCTGGAGTCCCTCCCGCCTCTTTTTTCGGGTGAGCACAGATACGCAGTATTTT
TRBD1 - TRBJ1-1 TRBV10-3 CAISRTGETEAFF TGTGCCATCAGCAGGACAGGGGAGACTGAAGCTTTCTTT
- - TRBJ2-4 TRBV24-1 CATSKATSGENIQYF TGTGCCACCAGTAAAGCAACCTCGGGGGAAAACATTCAGTACTTC
TRBD1 - TRBJ2-1 TRBV6-1 CASSERRTGGAYNEQFF TGTGCCAGCAGTGAACGAAGGACAGGGGGCGCCTACAATGAGCAGTTCTTC